Below, 30 T cell receptor beta chains from the same sample are listed, as sequenced in a study of blood T cell repertoires in COVID-19. TCRdb's copy holds only in-frame clones and misses some; the assay was immunoSEQ multiplex PCR. The sample yields 150,000 to 200,000 clones, 85% seen once. Sequenced: peripheral blood. These TCRs come from a human donor with acute or convalescent COVID-19. The donor label of this sample is uncertain.

This clone has just one count. This sequence joins TRBV11-1 and TRBJ1-1; the D gene is possibly TRBD1 (6 bases). This CDR3 is built from 15 residues. The germline V and J ends were trimmed by 5 bases and 1 base, with 14 bases remaining between them. Germline assignment: CDR1 SGHAT and CDR2 FQDESV (reference sequence). CDR3 DNA sequence: TGTGCCAGCAGCCCGAGATCAGGGGAGAACACTGAAGCTTTCTTT. This sequence encodes CASSPRSGENTEAFF.

The V call is TRBV7-9, the J call TRBJ1-3; TRBD1 matches 8 bases. Germline loops: CDR1 SEHNR, CDR2 FQNEAQ (reference sequence). The junction had 2 bases not matched to a gene; V was cut back by 2 bases and J by 5 bases. The CDR3 runs to 14 residues. The CDR3 nucleotides read TGTGCCAGCAGCTTAACAGGGGGAAGAAACACCATATATTTT. Its translation: CASSLTGGRNTIYF.

This chain connects TRBV5-1 to TRBJ2-5; the match to TRBD1 covers 7 bases. V trimming: 4 bases; J trimming: 2 bases; junction bases outside the gene matches: 5. The CDR3 covers 14 residues. The germline V gene has CDR1 SGHRS and CDR2 YFSETQ. CDR3 sequence: CASSPGQRQETQYF. The CDR3 DNA sequence: TGCGCCAGCAGCCCGGGACAGAGACAAGAGACCCAGTACTTC.

This clone has only one observation. The chain is built from TRBV11-3 and TRBJ1-1; possibly TRBD1 for D (6 bases). The CDR3 extends over 14 amino acids. CDR1 SGHNT and CDR2 YENEEA come from the germline V gene. V shed 5 bases and J shed 11 bases, with 21 bases lying between them. The CDR3 loop is CASSPSGFRGTAFF. The CDR3 nucleotides read TGTGCCAGCAGCCCCAGCGGTTTCAGGGGCACGGCTTTCTTT. Drawing the rest from reference TRBV11-3 and TRBJ1-1, the complete variable domain is EAGVVQSPRYKIIEKKQPVAFWCNPISGHNTLYWYLQNLGQGPELLIRYENEEAVDDSQLPKDRFSAERLKGVDSTLKIQPAELGDSAVYLCASSPSGFRGTAFFGQGTRLTVV.

The rearrangement uses TRBV9 and TRBJ1-3; a weak D match, TRBD1 (6 bases). This CDR3 region has 16 residues. Germline V lookup: CDR1 SGDLS, CDR2 YYNGEE. Trimming shortened V by 4 bases and J by 1 base, and 15 bases separated the two germline ends. Here the CDR3 DNA reads TGTGCCAGCAGCCCCATCCCAGGGACATCTGGAAACACCATATATTTT. The encoded protein is CASSPIPGTSGNTIYF. Full variable domain (outside the CDR3, taken from reference TRBV9 and TRBJ1-3): DSGVTQTPKHLITATGQRVTLRCSPRSGDLSVYWYQQSLDQGLQFLIQYYNGEERAKGNILERFSAQQFPDLHSELNLSSLELGDSALYFCASSPIPGTSGNTIYFGEGSWLTVV.

V gene TRBV11-2 combines with J gene TRBJ2-2; D remains ambiguous. Germline assignment: CDR1 SGHAT and CDR2 FQNNGV. Between the trimmed V and J ends, which lost 4 bases and 6 bases, there was a span of 18 bases. This CDR3 is 16 amino acids long. Here the CDR3 reads CASSSRYHASSGELFF. The CDR3 DNA reads as TGTGCCAGCAGCTCCCGTTACCACGCCAGTTCCGGGGAGCTGTTTTTT.

The gene calls are TRBV7-9 and TRBJ2-7, with D possibly matching TRBD2 (5 bases). The germline V gene has CDR1 SEHNR and CDR2 FQNEAQ (reference sequence). The CDR3 has 14 amino acids. V was pared by 1 base and J by 6 bases, with 13 bases between. The CDR3 here is CASSLGRGEIEQYF. For the CDR3, the DNA is TGTGCCAGCAGCTTAGGTCGGGGAGAGATCGAGCAGTACTTC.

The rearrangement uses TRBV3-1 (or the pseudogene TRBV3-2) and TRBJ2-2; D is unresolved. The CDR3 consists of 12 residues. The ends were cut back, 7 bases at V and 6 bases at J, with 9 bases in the middle. Germline CDR1 and CDR2: LGHDT and YNNKEL (reference sequence). The DNA for the CDR3 is TGTGCCAGCACTCCCCTGTCCGGGGAGCTGTTTTTT. Amino acids: CASTPLSGELFF.

The chain couples TRBV2 to TRBJ2-1; TRBD1 matches 9 bases. Trimming took 6 bases from V and 8 from J; bases not matched to a gene: 11. Germline V gene sequence: CDR1 SNHLY, CDR2 FYNNEI. The CDR3 runs to 15 residues. CDR3 amino acids: CASRKTGQGIYEQFF. The DNA of the CDR3 is TGTGCCAGCAGGAAGACGGGACAGGGTATTTATGAGCAGTTCTTC.

The chain joins TRBV7-3 to TRBJ2-1; perhaps TRBD1 as D (6 bases). The germline CDR1 and CDR2 sequences are SGHTA and FQGTGA. The CDR3 extends over 15 amino acids. Trimming shortened V by 5 bases and J by 10 bases, and 21 bases separated the two germline ends. CDR3 DNA: TGTGCCAGCAGCCCGGACAGCCGAGGGGTGAGGGAGCAGTTCTTC. As protein: CASSPDSRGVREQFF.

The CDR3 protein is CASSPQNSGNTIYF. The DNA for the CDR3 is TGTGCCAGCAGTCCACAGAACTCTGGAAACACCATATATTTT. The chain carries TRBV6-6 and TRBJ1-3; D gene unclear. Germline V CDR1 and CDR2: MNHNY, SVGAGI (reference sequence). The CDR3 is 14 residues long. With 5 bases removed from V and 0 bases from J, the gap between germline ends came to 8 bases.

This clone was found many times. The gene calls are TRBV19 and TRBJ1-5, with 9 nucleotides matching TRBD1. From germline, CDR1 is LNHDA and CDR2 SQIVND (reference sequence). The V segment lost 6 bases and the J segment 3 bases; nucleotides outside the gene matches: 15. The CDR3 runs to 18 residues. The CDR3 loop is CASSRTGTGYNNNQPQHF. The DNA for the CDR3 is TGTGCCAGTAGCCGAACCGGGACAGGGTATAACAACAATCAGCCCCAGCATTTT.

The chain employs TRBV11-3 and TRBJ1-1, with TRBD1 as a possible D gene (5 bases). Trimming cost V 2 bases and J 2 bases, with 9 bases left between them. CDR1 is SGHNT, CDR2 YENEEA, per germline. This CDR3 contains 14 residues. The CDR3 bases are TGTGCCAGCAGCTTAAGGGGCGGTAACACTGAAGCTTTCTTT. Residues: CASSLRGGNTEAFF.

V gene TRBV4-1 combines with J gene TRBJ1-6; a possible D gene is TRBD1 (6 bases). The V end was cut by 3 bases, the J end by 7 bases, with 19 bases between. Germline CDR1 is MGHRA and CDR2 is YSYEKL. The CDR3 contains 17 residues. CDR3 sequence: CASSQEYTGTGNSPLHF. The DNA of the CDR3 is TGCGCCAGCAGCCAGGAATACACAGGGACGGGCAATTCACCCCTCCACTTT.

The chain employs TRBV18 and TRBJ2-7; D may be TRBD2 (5 bases). CDR3 length: 17 residues. V was cut by 0 bases and J by 3 bases, with 18 bases left in between. CDR1 and CDR2 from the germline V gene are KGHSH and LQKENI. The CDR3 spells CASSPPHGRRTYYEQYF. The CDR3 DNA sequence: TGTGCCAGCTCACCACCCCATGGTAGGAGGACCTACTACGAGCAGTACTTC.

This clone was picked up a small number of times. The V gene is TRBV23-1, the J gene TRBJ2-2; a possible D gene is TRBD1 (6 bases). TRBV23-1 falls under the ORF class, with uncertain function. The CDR3 is made up of 17 amino acids. V lost 4 bases to trimming and J lost 1 base, with 16 bases between them. CDR3 loop: CASSRRTGTKNTGELFF. CDR3 DNA sequence: TGCGCCAGCAGTCGCAGAACTGGGACAAAGAACACCGGGGAGCTGTTTTTT.

The chain combines TRBV30 with TRBJ2-2; tentatively, D is TRBD1 (5 bases). The germline V and J ends were trimmed by 2 bases and 6 bases, with 16 bases remaining between them. The CDR3 spans 15 residues. Germline CDR1 and CDR2: GTSNPN and SVGIG (reference sequence). The CDR3 DNA follows: TGTGCCTGGAGTTCGGGTAGGGGATTGTCCGGGGAGCTGTTTTTT. Encoded protein: CAWSSGRGLSGELFF.

V is TRBV5-4 and J is TRBJ2-1; 13 nucleotides match TRBD2. Germline V lookup: CDR1 SGHNT, CDR2 YYREEE (reference sequence). Losses at the gene ends were 4 bases for V and 4 bases for J; bases not matched to a gene: 11. The CDR3 spans 18 residues. The CDR3 DNA reads as TGTGCCAGCAGCCCCGTGGGGACGACTAGCGGGGGGTACAATGAGCAGTTCTTC. As protein: CASSPVGTTSGGYNEQFF.

V and J are TRBV14 and TRBJ1-2, with TRBD1 matching over 8 bases. The CDR3 loop spans 14 amino acids. CDR1 is SGHDN, CDR2 FVKESK, per germline. The trim removed 1 base at V and 7 bases at J, leaving 5 bases unmatched. The CDR3 reads CASSQARTGIGYTF. In DNA form, the CDR3 reads TGTGCCAGCAGCCAAGCCCGGACAGGGATTGGCTACACCTTC.

The chain employs TRBV19 and TRBJ2-1, with D uncertain. V shed 6 bases and J shed 7 bases, with 16 bases lying between them. The CDR3 is 14 amino acids. The germline gives CDR1 LNHDA, CDR2 SQIVND (reference sequence). CDR3 residues: CASRRPGVLNEQFF. The CDR3 DNA follows: TGTGCCAGTAGAAGGCCTGGAGTACTGAATGAGCAGTTCTTC.

In its sample, this clone was seen a few times. The chain combines TRBV7-2 with TRBJ1-3; TRBD1 matches 7 bases. V gave up 2 bases and J gave up 0 bases; unmatched junction bases: 7. Germline-derived CDR1 and CDR2 are SGHTA and FQGNSA. The CDR3 runs to 17 residues. CDR3 in amino acids: CASSLNPGQVSGNTIYF. CDR3 bases: TGTGCCAGCAGCTTAAACCCCGGACAGGTCTCTGGAAACACCATATATTTT.

This clone came up once. The chain joins TRBV4-1 to TRBJ1-3; 10 bases are a match to TRBD1. The germline V gene encodes CDR1 MGHRA and CDR2 YSYEKL. CDR3 length equals 16 residues. V lost 1 base, J lost 7 bases, and 7 bases stayed unmatched. CDR3 nucleotides: TGCGCCAGCAGCCAAGTTTGGGGACAGGGGCTCAACACCATATATTTT. This gives the protein CASSQVWGQGLNTIYF.

This chain links TRBV4-2 with TRBJ2-1; 13 nucleotides agree with TRBD2. V dropped 2 bases and J dropped 8; count of bases not matched to a gene: 6. This CDR3 region has 16 residues. CDR1 and CDR2 from the germline V gene are LGHNA and YNFKEQ. CDR3 sequence reads: CASSQPTSGGAYEQFF. CDR3 nucleotides: TGTGCCAGCAGCCAACCTACTAGCGGGGGGGCATATGAGCAGTTCTTC.

The CDR3: CASSGGQGAPLHF. Here the CDR3 DNA reads TGTGCCAGCAGCGGGGGACAGGGCGCACCCCTCCACTTT. The chain uses TRBV5-4 and TRBJ1-6, with 9 bases that match TRBD1. V lost 4 bases to trimming and J lost 11 bases; unmatched junction nucleotides: 4. Germline lookup yields CDR1 SGHNT and CDR2 YYREEE (reference sequence). This CDR3 contains 13 residues.

V usage is TRBV3-1 (or the pseudogene TRBV3-2) and J usage is TRBJ1-4; possible D gene TRBD1, 6 bases. Trimming took off 0 bases at V and 8 bases at J, with 13 bases between the two ends. CDR3 length: 15 amino acids. CDR1 LGHDT and CDR2 YNNKEL come from the germline V gene (reference sequence). Here the CDR3 reads CASSQERGHNEKLFF. CDR3 DNA sequence: TGTGCCAGCAGCCAAGAGAGGGGACACAACGAAAAACTGTTTTTT.

This sequence joins TRBV14 and TRBJ2-7; possibly TRBD2 for D (6 bases). The CDR3 consists of 13 residues. Germline lookup yields CDR1 SGHDN and CDR2 FVKESK. Between the trimmed V and J ends, which lost 2 bases and 9 bases, there was a span of 14 bases. The CDR3 here is CASSQYSGMGQYF. Here the CDR3 DNA reads TGTGCCAGCAGCCAATATAGCGGCATGGGGCAGTACTTC.

The V call is TRBV28, the J call TRBJ2-2, with 14 positions matching TRBD2. The CDR3 totals 16 residues. Germline loops: CDR1 MDHEN, CDR2 SYDVKM. V gave up 6 bases and J gave up 5 bases; unmatched junction bases: 5. The CDR3 DNA reads as TGTGCCAGCAGAACGGGACTAGCGGGGGTTACCGGGGAGCTGTTTTTT. Protein sequence: CASRTGLAGVTGELFF.

The CDR3 region is CASSLVGTVNTGELFF. The CDR3 DNA reads as TGTGCCAGCAGCTTAGTCGGGACAGTGAACACCGGGGAGCTGTTTTTT. The rearrangement joins TRBV7-2 to TRBJ2-2, with 7 nucleotides matching TRBD1. This CDR3 is 16 amino acids long. The germline CDR1 and CDR2 sequences are SGHTA and FQGNSA. The trim removed 1 base at V and 1 base at J, leaving 3 bases unmatched.

The chain is built from TRBV24-1 and TRBJ2-2; TRBD1 matches 8 bases. CDR3 size: 14 residues. V was pared by 7 bases and J by 6 bases, with 6 bases of the junction left unmatched. The germline CDR1 and CDR2 sequences are KGHDR and SFDVKD. This chain's CDR3 is CATSRQGSAGELFF. The CDR3 nucleotides are TGTGCCACCAGCCGACAGGGGTCAGCCGGGGAGCTGTTTTTT.

This clone has only one observation. J is TRBJ2-3 and V is TRBV6-2 or TRBV6-3, with 12 bases aligning to TRBD2. The ends lost 2 bases at V and 10 bases at J; junction bases unmatched: 16. The CDR3 extends over 18 amino acids. The germline gives CDR1 MNHEY, CDR2 SVGEGT. In nucleotides, the CDR3 is TGTGCCAGCAGTTACCCCTTGCCTAGCGGGGGGGACATATTAGCGCAGTATTTT. Protein product: CASSYPLPSGGDILAQYF.